This T cell receptor (beta chain) was captured in a study of metastatic and nonmetastatic thyroid tumors (dated by TCRdb to the early 2020s). About the full investigation: For patients with malignant and with benign thyroid disease, the researchers compared repertoires between peripheral blood samples and tumor or nodule tissue samples. Findings and caveats that apply to the study as a whole: TCR beta diversity was reported as significantly higher in malignant tumors than in benign nodules, in both blood and tumor samples.

None of the patients had been given any treatment before thyroid surgery. Using T-cell receptor beta sequencing, the study looked back at clinical samples from patients collected from about 2011 to 2018. The sample holds many counts of this clone. The antigen this receptor binds is unknown. There are no base qualities to consult, and no much larger clone falls within one base. V lost 6 bases and J lost 7 bases; the stretch between them is 12 bases long. The germline V gene supplies CDR1 KGHSH and CDR2 LQKENI. From the cysteine up to the phenylalanine, the CDR3 has a length of 13 residues. Only the CDR3 DNA stays, 39 bases, in frame from base 1. The library was produced with PCR. The instrument was an Illumina HiSeq 4000. High-throughput sequencing was used to profile the TCR beta-chain CDR3 region of every patient. As for the original processing: CDR3 differences across clinicopathological groups were used to build a classifier for discriminating distant-metastatic papillary thyroid cancer patients. Repertoire diversity was assessed with the Shannon index, and tumor-blood repertoire similarity with the Morisita-Horn index. The public reads were run again by TCRdb, first through fastp at Q25 and then through MiXCR, and only productive beta chains were kept. The V and J calls follow TCRdb's processing rather than the paper's. The sample table records tens of thousands of clones; around 16% of these occur just once. Of the sample, roughly 6.6% is held by the ten largest clones.

The receptor comes from a male donor with papillary thyroid cancer or a benign thyroid nodule (not recorded which). Some clones in this sample may be carry-over from other donors' samples. The sample was blood. The chain is encoded by TRBV18 joined to TRBJ1-4; the D segment could be TRBD1, given 6 matching bases. This receptor has the CDR3 CASSWTVSEKLFF. Here is the DNA: TGTGCCAGCTCGTGGACAGTGAGTGAAAAACTGTTTTTT.